The subject of this entry is one T cell receptor (beta chain). The CDR3 spans 16 residues. V was pared by 0 bases and J by 6 bases, with 17 bases between. Germline CDR1 and CDR2: MNHEY and SVGAGI. The sample is drawn from a study of blood T cell repertoires in COVID-19. The method was immunoSEQ multiplex PCR; TCRdb's version includes in-frame clones alone and lacks a portion of them. The table lists 490,000 or so clones, more than 75% of them singletons. Sequences were obtained from PBMCs or T cells enriched from blood (not recorded which). The rearrangement links TRBV6-5 to TRBJ2-5; D is possibly TRBD1 (6 bases). This clonotype was sampled from a middle-aged woman who had recovered from COVID-19. CDR3 in amino acids: CASSYSATGFRKTQYF. CDR3 DNA: TGTGCCAGCAGTTACTCGGCCACAGGGTTCAGGAAGACCCAGTACTTC.